This T cell receptor (beta chain) was profiled in a study of T cells after yellow fever vaccination. Study-wide points: Faster peaking, at day 5 versus 15, marked a secondary response that was weaker. Among all clonotypes, a small share was observed in both CD4 and CD8 compartments. The presence of abundant clonotypes contaminating from the bulk population was possible in FACS-sorted repertoires.

CDR1 and CDR2 from the germline V gene are SGHTA and FQGNSA. Trimming cost V 3 bases and J 5 bases, with 22 bases left between them. CDR3 length: 17 residues. On this clonotype: Its antigen is currently unknown.

Template switching by 5'RACE produced TCR cDNA, adding a universal primer site and UMIs. TCRdb itself ran the 5' RACE reads through MiXCR, one entry per CDR3 protein. The table includes just over 250,000 distinct CDR3 sequences, roughly 5.2% detected once. This rearrangement joins TRBV7-2 to TRBJ1-2, with a possible D match to TRBD1 (6 bases). The receptor was isolated from a man between 18 and 29 years old who received the YFV17D yellow fever vaccine. The material sequenced was CD4+ T cells sorted from PBMCs, taken on the day of the yellow fever booster vaccination. The CDR3 region has the DNA TGTGCCAGCAGCTTGATTTGGGACGGGGGGCGAGAATATGGCTACACCTTC. It encodes CASSLIWDGGREYGYTF.